This TCR beta chain was sequenced in a study of cytotoxic CD8 clonotypes in ibrutinib-treated CLL. Study details: Included were 11 relapsed/refractory and over 14 treatment-naive patients, of whom approximately 17 were IGHV unmutated. Study-level points and caveats: Clonality went up at ibrutinib response and then declined back toward baseline at progression.

Germline V gene lookup returns CDR1 LNHDA and CDR2 SQIVND (reference sequence). The CDR3 is made up of 13 amino acids. V lost 6 bases, J lost 7 bases, and 5 bases stayed unmatched. As to this clone: No antigen is known for it.

The data were produced by immunoSEQ multiplex PCR, yet TCRdb's version contains in-frame clones alone and is incomplete. The sample has 110,000 to 150,000 clones; more than 75% are singletons. The chain combines TRBV19 with TRBJ2-2; the match to TRBD1 covers 7 bases. The specimen comprised PBMCs, sampled after 24 months of ibrutinib treatment. The origin of this receptor is a human donor with chronic lymphocytic leukemia. CDR3 in amino acids: CASSDRAGGELFF. The CDR3 DNA follows: TGTGCCAGTAGCGACAGGGCTGGCGGGGAGCTGTTTTTT.